These 8 T cell receptor beta chains were all obtained from the same sample, sequenced in a study of cytomegalovirus exposure and HLA in healthy donors. The PCR had 60 Vbeta and 13 Jbeta primers. Using immunoSEQ multiplex PCR, the repertoire was profiled, and TCRdb retains in-frame clones only, with some absent. This sample has roughly 190,000 clones, with approximately 86% found just once. The sequenced material came from PBMCs. The receptor source for this set is a woman aged 18-29 years in good health and CMV-seronegative.

V and J are TRBV28 and TRBJ2-7, with TRBD1 identical over 7 bases. From germline, CDR1 is MDHEN and CDR2 SYDVKM. CDR3 length equals 12 residues. Unmatched junction bases numbered 5, after V lost 4 bases and J lost 8 bases. In DNA, the CDR3 is TGTGCCAGCAGTTCGCAGACAGGGAAGCAGTACTTC. Its protein product is CASSSQTGKQYF.

In regard to this clone: Other DNA sequences in the sample encode the same CDR3. The chain carries TRBV18 and TRBJ2-5; maybe TRBD2 (6 bases). This CDR3 comprises 13 residues. With 3 bases removed from V and 2 bases from J, the gap between germline ends came to 7 bases. Germline V gives CDR1 KGHSH, CDR2 LQKENI. CDR3 bases: TGTGCCAGCTCACCGGGACTGCAAGAGACCCAGTACTTC. Its translation is CASSPGLQETQYF. Variable domain in full (rest from reference TRBV18 and TRBJ2-5): NAGVMQNPRHLVRRRGQEARLRCSPMKGHSHVYWYRQLPEEGLKFMVYLQKENIIDESGMPKERFSAEFPKEGPSILRIQQVVRGDSAAYFCASSPGLQETQYFGPGTRLLVL.

The gene calls are TRBV5-4 and TRBJ2-7, with D possibly TRBD2 on 5 matching bases. The CDR3 spans 16 residues. Germline CDR1 is SGHNT and CDR2 is YYREEE (reference sequence). V shed 3 bases and J shed 0 bases, with 16 bases lying between them. CDR3 amino acids: CASSSSAGESSYEQYF. In nucleotides, the CDR3 is TGTGCCAGCAGCTCCTCCGCGGGTGAGAGCTCCTACGAGCAGTACTTC. The whole variable domain, remainder taken from reference TRBV5-4 and TRBJ2-7, is ETGVTQSPTHLIKTRGQQVTLRCSSQSGHNTVSWYQQALGQGPQFIFQYYREEENGRGNFPPRFSGLQFPNYSSELNVNALELDDSALYLCASSSSAGESSYEQYFGPGTRLTVT.

The chain recombines TRBV6-5 with TRBJ2-7, with D possibly TRBD1 on 6 matching bases. Trimming left V 5 bases short and J 3 bases short, with 14 bases between. Per germline, CDR1 MNHEY and CDR2 SVGAGI. This CDR3 has 14 residues. The CDR3 bases are TGTGCCAGCAGTGCGGACAGCAGGGGCTACGAGCAGTACTTC. It is translated as CASSADSRGYEQYF.

V usage is TRBV7-9 and J usage is TRBJ1-4; 8 nucleotides line up with TRBD1. The germline CDR1 and CDR2 sequences are SEHNR and FQNEAQ (reference sequence). The CDR3 spans 13 residues. The junction had 6 bases not matched to a gene; V was cut back by 5 bases and J by 10 bases. The CDR3 DNA follows: TGTGCCAGCAGCCGAGACAGGGGTGGAAAACTGTTTTTT. It codes for CASSRDRGGKLFF.

The V and J genes are TRBV19 and TRBJ1-5; possibly TRBD1 for D (5 bases). The V end was cut by 5 bases, the J end by 0 bases, with 11 bases between. The CDR3 contains 15 residues. CDR1 is LNHDA, CDR2 SQIVND, per germline (reference sequence). The CDR3 DNA reads TGTGCCAGTAGTTGGGGCAGTCATAGCAATCAGCCCCAGCATTTT. It is translated as CASSWGSHSNQPQHF.

This chain uses TRBV10-1 with TRBJ2-3; D not certain. This CDR3 is built from 13 residues. The V end was cut by 5 bases, the J end by 6 bases, with 12 bases between. Per germline, CDR1 WNHNN and CDR2 SYGVQD (reference sequence). The CDR3 DNA follows: TGCGCCAGCAGTCGCCCCGTGGAGGATACGCAGTATTTT. It yields the protein CASSRPVEDTQYF.

The chain uses TRBV15 and TRBJ1-2; a possible D gene is TRBD1 (6 bases). Germline V gives CDR1 LNHNV, CDR2 YYDKDF (reference sequence). V lost 0 bases and J 4 bases, leaving 9 bases between the germline ends. The CDR3 loop spans 14 amino acids. DNA for the CDR3: TGTGCCACCAGCAGAGAGGGGGCCGCCTATGGCTACACCTTC. Protein: CATSREGAAYGYTF. The full variable domain, completed using reference TRBV15 and TRBJ1-2, is DAMVIQNPRYQVTQFGKPVTLSCSQTLNHNVMYWYQQKSSQAPKLLFHYYDKDFNNEADTPDNFQSRRPNTSFCFLDIRSPGLGDTAMYLCATSREGAAYGYTFGSGTRLTVV.